The 4 T cell receptor beta chains reported below all come from one sample, sequenced in a study of OX40 agonist ivuxolimab in advanced cancers. Libraries were prepared by immunoSEQ multiplex PCR; TCRdb keeps only in-frame clonotypes and omits some of them. The table shows about 49,000 clones, with 85% to 90% occurring only once. The sample in question was CD4+ or CD8+ T cells sorted from blood, obtained in a trial of the OX40 agonist ivuxolimab. The receptor source for this set is an adult with an advanced solid tumor such as melanoma, head and neck, liver or kidney cancer.

The V and J genes are TRBV6-5 and TRBJ2-3; D is possibly TRBD1 (7 bases). The CDR3 is 13 residues long. V was shortened by 1 base and J by 10 bases, with 12 bases between the two germline ends. Germline CDR1 and CDR2: MNHEY and SVGAGI. CDR3 protein: CASSYLTGEAQYF. The CDR3 DNA follows: TGTGCCAGCAGTTACTTAACAGGGGAGGCGCAGTATTTT.

The genes are TRBV7-9 and TRBJ2-7, with D hard to call. V dropped 1 base and J dropped 5 bases, with 3 bases sitting between them. This CDR3 has 11 residues. Germline values: CDR1 SEHNR, CDR2 FQNEAQ (reference sequence). The DNA of the CDR3 is TGTGCCAGCAGCTTAGGAGACGAGCAGTACTTC. This gives the protein CASSLGDEQYF. The variable domain in full, with the rest retrieved from reference TRBV7-9 and TRBJ2-7, is DTGVSQNPRHKITKRGQNVTFRCDPISEHNRLYWYRQTLGQGPEFLTYFQNEAQLEKSRLLSDRFSAERPKGSFSTLEIQRTEQGDSAMYLCASSLGDEQYFGPGTRLTVT.

The chain links TRBV7-2 to TRBJ2-7; 8 bases line up with TRBD1. The V segment lost 3 bases and the J segment 6 bases; nucleotides outside the gene matches: 7. This CDR3 has 14 amino acids. Germline CDR1 and CDR2: SGHTA and FQGNSA. CDR3 protein: CASSLPRTGTEQYF. The CDR3 DNA follows: TGTGCCAGCAGCTTGCCCAGGACAGGGACCGAGCAGTACTTC. Using reference TRBV7-2 and TRBJ2-7 for the parts outside the CDR3, the full variable domain is GAGVSQSPSNKVTEKGKDVELRCDPISGHTALYWYRQSLGQGLEFLIYFQGNSAPDKSGLPSDRFSAERTGGSVSTLTIQRTQQEDSAVYLCASSLPRTGTEQYFGPGTRLTVT.

V and J are TRBV14 and TRBJ2-1; TRBD2 matches 10 bases. CDR3 length: 16 residues. Germline-derived CDR1 and CDR2 are SGHDN and FVKESK. V lost 0 bases, J lost 8 bases, and 7 bases stayed unmatched. The CDR3 reads CASSQEWASGGYEQFF. The DNA of the CDR3 is TGTGCCAGCAGCCAAGAGTGGGCTAGCGGGGGTTATGAGCAGTTCTTC.